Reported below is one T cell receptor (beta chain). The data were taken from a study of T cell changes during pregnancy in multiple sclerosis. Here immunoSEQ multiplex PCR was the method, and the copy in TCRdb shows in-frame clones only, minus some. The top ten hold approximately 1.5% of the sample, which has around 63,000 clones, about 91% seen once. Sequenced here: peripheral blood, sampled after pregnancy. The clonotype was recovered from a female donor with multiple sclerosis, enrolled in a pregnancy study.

The CDR3 spells CAIRWGGQGNQPQHF. The CDR3 DNA follows: TGTGCCATCAGGTGGGGGGGGCAGGGCAATCAGCCCCAGCATTTT. The chain couples TRBV10-3 to TRBJ1-5, with a tentative D call TRBD1 (6 bases). The CDR3 runs to 15 residues. Germline V gene sequence: CDR1 ENHRY, CDR2 SYGVKD. The germline V and J ends were trimmed by 6 bases and 2 bases, with 14 bases remaining between them.